Listed below are T cell receptor beta chains from one sample, sequenced in a study of blood T cell repertoires in COVID-19. The table came from immunoSEQ multiplex PCR; TCRdb's copy has only in-frame clones and leaves some out. The sample lists about 210,000 clones, roughly 80% occurring once. Sequenced material: peripheral blood. These receptors came from a woman over 75 with COVID-19, enrolled during active disease. Both conserved end residues are part of each CDR3.

TRBV18	TRBJ2-3	CASSPFTREAYF
TRBV10-3	TRBJ2-5	CAISGETGVGETQYF
TRBV6-5	TRBJ2-5	CASTKTGVGTQYF
TRBV7-9	TRBJ1-2	CASSFPGQGGGYTF
TRBV19	TRBJ2-7	CASSRAQGTYEQYF
TRBV19	TRBJ1-2	CASGDRATVYGYTF
TRBV10-3	TRBJ2-3	CAISEGLAGGPEDTQYF
TRBV5-8	TRBJ1-5	CASSLESLTGGNQPQHF
TRBV10-3	TRBJ1-3	CAAEGEAGNTIYF
TRBV10-3	TRBJ2-1	CAISGPRGERNEQFF
TRBV11-2	TRBJ2-2	CASSPRQGSNTGELFF
TRBV7-6	TRBJ2-3	CASRPSGLSTDTQYF
TRBV19	TRBJ1-2	CASARAGGYTF
TRBV9	TRBJ2-1	CASSALGRGTYNEQFF
TRBV30	TRBJ1-1	CAWSVLVSNEAFF
TRBV10-3	TRBJ2-5	CAISQGTSGRSQETQYF
TRBV28	TRBJ1-6	CASSSGQYNSPLHF
TRBV6-2/TRBV6-3	TRBJ2-1	CASSPLNEQFF
TRBV3-1/TRBV3-2	TRBJ1-1	CASSQSRGSPFAFF
TRBV5-4	TRBJ2-7	CASTTPGTGGESYEQYF
TRBV3-1/TRBV3-2	TRBJ2-6	CASSQGPGTGAGANVLTF
TRBV3-1/TRBV3-2	TRBJ1-2	CASSQGFNYGYTF
TRBV18	TRBJ1-1	CASSPTGLNTEAFF
TRBV28	TRBJ2-5	CASSRLALETQYF
TRBV19	TRBJ1-1	CASSMGAPGWNTEAFF
TRBV7-8	TRBJ1-2	CASSLAAALQGLGPGGYTF
TRBV5-6	TRBJ2-5	CASSLDREPFKETQYF
TRBV6-2/TRBV6-3	TRBJ2-7	CASSWDRAYEQYF
TRBV6-1	TRBJ1-2	CASSEQAPQLGGYTF
TRBV18	TRBJ1-2	CASSDLPGQGVGGYTF
TRBV5-1	TRBJ2-7	CASSLWQGSNEQYF
TRBV20-1	TRBJ1-1	CSAKPQGTAFF
TRBV3-1/TRBV3-2	TRBJ1-6	CASSPQRNSPLHF
TRBV18	TRBJ1-4	CASSPQGQGEKLFF
TRBV12-3/TRBV12-4	TRBJ2-4	CASSRDSQNIQYF
TRBV5-4	TRBJ1-6	CASSLTQGVLNSPLHF
TRBV7-9	TRBJ2-5	CASSPMTSEETQYF
TRBV30	TRBJ2-1	CAWSEQGVHEQFF
TRBV27	TRBJ2-3	CASSRSGGAKPDTQYF
TRBV28	TRBJ2-2	CASSSPGLAGDKNTGELFF
TRBV6-5	TRBJ1-2	CASSPSGYGYTF
TRBV10-3	TRBJ1-1	CAITGQGGTEAFF
TRBV3-1/TRBV3-2	TRBJ1-6	CASSPGGSAYNSPLHF
TRBV2	TRBJ2-5	CATSPLETQYF
TRBV28	TRBJ1-4	CASSLQGANEKLFF
TRBV11-2	TRBJ1-6	CASSIGRENSPLHF
TRBV6-1	TRBJ2-3	CASSEGTSTDTQYF
TRBV6-5	TRBJ1-2	CASSRRGAQDGYTF
TRBV19	TRBJ1-5	CASSDQGDQPQHF
TRBV9	TRBJ2-1	CASSVGGTGVYNEQFF
TRBV27	TRBJ1-1	CASRGVENTEAFF
TRBV9	TRBJ1-2	CASSPTDRGPSGYTF
TRBV24-1	TRBJ2-7	CATSDTRTGRRYEQYF
TRBV28	TRBJ1-2	CASSLQVYGYTF
TRBV25-1	TRBJ2-1	CASSATGSIDEQFF